The sequence of this T cell receptor (beta chain) was determined in a study of T cell repertoires in cytomegalovirus infection (dated by TCRdb to the late 2010s). Background on the whole study: The HLA type of each donor mattered for the analysis, because public TCR beta signatures pointed to carriage of CMV infection along with the matching HLA type. What the authors observed across the whole study: In the ex vivo response, HLA-C-restricted CMV-specific TCR beta clonotypes were dominant, and in two of eight donors the single most frequent clonotype came from this HLA-C-restricted group. In both this cohort and an independent roughly 350-donor cohort, the cumulative frequency of public TCR beta family members distinguished carriers of CMV infection plus the relevant HLA type.

Sequencing instrument: Illumina HiSeq 1500. Through fastp at Q25 and MiXCR, TCRdb rebuilt clones from the public reads, retaining in-frame beta chains. Every entry covers one CDR3 protein and lists the most common genes and DNA from its rows. This sample has 150,000 to 200,000 distinct CDR3 sequences in its table, and roughly 9% of those were observed once. The ten largest clones take up approximately 4.3% of the sample. V gives up 5 bases and J gives up 2 bases, and the segment between their germline ends measures 14 bases. The germline V gene provides CDR1 SGHRS and CDR2 YFSETQ. Reading from cysteine to phenylalanine, the CDR3 counts 14 amino acids. The CDR3 DNA has 42 bases and is translated from base 1. There are a few counts of this clonotype. Its specific antigen is unknown. One base away there is no much larger clone; base qualities are not given.

Sequencing input: PBMCs. The chain is encoded by TRBV5-1 joined to TRBJ2-7; the D gene assignment is perhaps TRBD1 or TRBD2, with each matching 5 bases. The clonotype was recovered from a human donor in good health (CMV status not recorded). Some clones in this sample may be carry-over from other donors' samples. The DNA reads as follows: TGCGCCAGCAGGCCCCGGGACGGCACCTACGAGCAGTACTTC. Translated, it reads CASRPRDGTYEQYF.